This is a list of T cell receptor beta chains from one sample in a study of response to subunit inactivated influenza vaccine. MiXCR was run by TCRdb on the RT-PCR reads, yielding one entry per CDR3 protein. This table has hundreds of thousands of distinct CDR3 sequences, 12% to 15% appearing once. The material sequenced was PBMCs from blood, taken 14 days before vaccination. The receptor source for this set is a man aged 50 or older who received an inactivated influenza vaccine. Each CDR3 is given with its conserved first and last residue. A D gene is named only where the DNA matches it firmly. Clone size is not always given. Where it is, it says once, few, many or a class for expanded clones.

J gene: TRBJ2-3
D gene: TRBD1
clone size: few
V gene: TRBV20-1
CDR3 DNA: TGCAGTGCTAGAGATCGCATGTTTGGGGACAGGGGTACAGATACGCAGTATTTT
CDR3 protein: CSARDRMFGDRGTDTQYF

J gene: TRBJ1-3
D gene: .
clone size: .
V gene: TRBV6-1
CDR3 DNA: TGTGCCAGCAGCCAGCAAGGGCCCGGGGTCGGAAACACCATATATTTT
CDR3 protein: CASSQQGPGVGNTIYF

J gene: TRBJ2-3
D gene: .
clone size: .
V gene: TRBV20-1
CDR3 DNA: TGCAGTGCGACTCGGGACTCAGATACGCAGTATTTT
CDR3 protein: CSATRDSDTQYF

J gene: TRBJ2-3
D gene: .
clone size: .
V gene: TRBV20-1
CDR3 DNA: TGCAGTGCTAGAAGTTACGGGAGTGGGGCAGATACGCAGTATTTT
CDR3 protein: CSARSYGSGADTQYF

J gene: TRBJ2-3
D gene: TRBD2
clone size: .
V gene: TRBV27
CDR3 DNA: TGTGCCAGCAGTTTACGCGGGGGGGCCTCCACAGATACGCAGTATTTT
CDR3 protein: CASSLRGGASTDTQYF

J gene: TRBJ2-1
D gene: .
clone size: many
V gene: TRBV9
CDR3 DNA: TGTGCCAGCAGCGTAGCTACTCTGGGGACAGAGCAGTTCTTC
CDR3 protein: CASSVATLGTEQFF

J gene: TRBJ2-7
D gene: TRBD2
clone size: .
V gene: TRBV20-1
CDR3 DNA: TGCAGTGCTAGAGATGACCCTAGCGGGAGCCACGAGCAGTACTTC
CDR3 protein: CSARDDPSGSHEQYF

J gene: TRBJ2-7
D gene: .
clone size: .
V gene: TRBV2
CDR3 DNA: TGTGCCAGCAGTGAACTCGGAGGGAACTACGAGCAGTACTTC
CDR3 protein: CASSELGGNYEQYF

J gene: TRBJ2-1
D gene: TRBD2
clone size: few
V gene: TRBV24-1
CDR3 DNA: TGTGCCACCAGTGATTTCGGGACTAGCGGAAACAATGAGCAGTTCTTC
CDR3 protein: CATSDFGTSGNNEQFF

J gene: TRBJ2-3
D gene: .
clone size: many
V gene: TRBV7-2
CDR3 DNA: TGTGCCAGCAGCTTACAGGGAATCACAGATACGCAGTATTTT
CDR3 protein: CASSLQGITDTQYF

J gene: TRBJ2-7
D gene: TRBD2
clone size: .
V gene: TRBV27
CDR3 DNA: TGTGCCAGCAGTTCAGCGGGGAGCTCCTACGAGCAGTACTTC
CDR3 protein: CASSSAGSSYEQYF

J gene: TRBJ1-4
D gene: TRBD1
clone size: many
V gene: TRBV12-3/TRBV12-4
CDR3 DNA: TGTGCCAGCTCGCCTAGGACAGGGGGAGAAAAACTGTTTTTT
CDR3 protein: CASSPRTGGEKLFF

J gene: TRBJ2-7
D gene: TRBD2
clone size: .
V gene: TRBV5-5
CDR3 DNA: TGTGCCAGCAGCATGGACGGGAGGGGTCTCGAGCAGTACTTC
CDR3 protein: CASSMDGRGLEQYF

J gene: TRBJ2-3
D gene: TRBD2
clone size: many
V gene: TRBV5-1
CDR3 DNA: TGCGCCAGCAGCTTTAGCGGGGGGGCCAAAGATACGCAGTATTTT
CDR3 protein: CASSFSGGAKDTQYF

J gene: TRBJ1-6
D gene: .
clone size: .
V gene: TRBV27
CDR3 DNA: TGTGCCAGCAGCCTTGAACTAGATTCACCCCTCCACTTT
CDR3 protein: CASSLELDSPLHF

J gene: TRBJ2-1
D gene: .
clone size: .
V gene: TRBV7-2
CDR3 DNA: TGTGCCAGCAGCTTATTCCAGGGGGGCTACAATGAGCAGTTCTTC
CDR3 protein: CASSLFQGGYNEQFF

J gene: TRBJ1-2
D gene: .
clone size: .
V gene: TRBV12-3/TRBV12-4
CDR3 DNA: TGTGCCAGCAGCTTGACTCCCTCCTATGGCTACACCTTC
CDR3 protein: CASSLTPSYGYTF

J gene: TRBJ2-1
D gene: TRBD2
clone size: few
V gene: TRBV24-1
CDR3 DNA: TGTGCCACCAGTGATGGTGCGGGGGCCTACAATGAGCAGTTCTTC
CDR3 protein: CATSDGAGAYNEQFF

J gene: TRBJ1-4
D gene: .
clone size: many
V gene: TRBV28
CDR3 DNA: TGTGCCAGCAGTTTTCTTGAAAAACTGTTTTTT
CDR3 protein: CASSFLEKLFF

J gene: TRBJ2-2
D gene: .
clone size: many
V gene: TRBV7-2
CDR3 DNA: TGTGCCAGCAAAACAGGAACTTATACCGGGGAGCTGTTTTTT
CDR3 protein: CASKTGTYTGELFF

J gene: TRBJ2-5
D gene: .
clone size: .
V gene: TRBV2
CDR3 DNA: TGTGCCAGCAGTGAAAGCCCAGCGCGCCAAGAGACCCAGTACTTC
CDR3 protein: CASSESPARQETQYF

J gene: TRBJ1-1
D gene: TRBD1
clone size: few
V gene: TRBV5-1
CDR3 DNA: TGCGCCAGCCGCGACGGGGACAGGGTGTACACTGAAGCTTTCTTT
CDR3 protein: CASRDGDRVYTEAFF

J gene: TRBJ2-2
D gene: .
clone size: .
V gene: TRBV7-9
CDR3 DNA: TGTGCCAGCAGCCCGTCCTCTGGTGGGGCCGGGGAGCTGTTTTTT
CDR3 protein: CASSPSSGGAGELFF

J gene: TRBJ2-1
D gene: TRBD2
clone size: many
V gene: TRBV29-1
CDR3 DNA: TGCAGCGTTGAAGATCCCGGGACTAGCGGCGAGAATGAGCAGTTCTTC
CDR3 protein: CSVEDPGTSGENEQFF

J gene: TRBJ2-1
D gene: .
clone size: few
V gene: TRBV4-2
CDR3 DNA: TGTGCCAGCAGCCAAGATTGGCTAGAAATGGACAATGAGCAGTTCTTC
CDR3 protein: CASSQDWLEMDNEQFF

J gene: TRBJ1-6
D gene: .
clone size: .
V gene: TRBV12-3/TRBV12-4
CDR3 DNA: TGTGCCAGCAGGCCCCCCGGGGCAGTAAATTCACCCCTCCACTTT
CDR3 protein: CASRPPGAVNSPLHF

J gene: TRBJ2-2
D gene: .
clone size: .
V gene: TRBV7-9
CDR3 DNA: TGTGCCAGCAGCGCGCTCCTCAAGGGACCCACCGGGGAGCTGTTTTTT
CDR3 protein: CASSALLKGPTGELFF

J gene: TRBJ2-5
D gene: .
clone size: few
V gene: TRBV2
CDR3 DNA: TGTGCCAGCAGTGATCCGGGGGACAGCCAAGAGACCCAGTACTTC
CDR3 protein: CASSDPGDSQETQYF

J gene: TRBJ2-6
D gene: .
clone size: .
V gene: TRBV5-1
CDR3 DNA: TGCGCCAGCAGCTTGTCGGTAGTCTCTGGGGCCAACGTCCTGACTTTC
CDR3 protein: CASSLSVVSGANVLTF

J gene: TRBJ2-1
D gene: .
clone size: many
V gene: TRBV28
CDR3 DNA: TGTGCCAGCAGTTTAAGTCTCACAGGGTTTCGCGAGCAGTTCTTC
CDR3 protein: CASSLSLTGFREQFF

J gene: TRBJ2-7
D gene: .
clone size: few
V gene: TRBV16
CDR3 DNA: TGTGCCAGCAGCCAACCGGGACTGTCGTACGAGCAGTACTTC
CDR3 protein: CASSQPGLSYEQYF

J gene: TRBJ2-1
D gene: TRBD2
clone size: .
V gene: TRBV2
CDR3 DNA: TGTGCCAGCACTAATAGCGGGGCCTACAATGAGCAGTTCTTC
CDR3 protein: CASTNSGAYNEQFF

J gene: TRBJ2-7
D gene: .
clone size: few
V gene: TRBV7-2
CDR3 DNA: TGTGCCAGCAGCTTAGATAGCGGAGGTAACGAGCAGTACTTC
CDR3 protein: CASSLDSGGNEQYF

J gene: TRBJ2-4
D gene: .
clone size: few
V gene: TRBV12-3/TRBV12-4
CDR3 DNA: TGTGCCAGCAGACCCGACAGATTAGCCAAAAACATTCAGTACTTC
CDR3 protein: CASRPDRLAKNIQYF

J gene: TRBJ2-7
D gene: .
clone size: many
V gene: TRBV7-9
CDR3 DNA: TGTGCCAGCAGCGCCCGAAGGGATGGTCTAGCATACTTC
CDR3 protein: CASSARRDGLAYF

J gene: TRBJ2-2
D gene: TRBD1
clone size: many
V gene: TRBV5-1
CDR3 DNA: TGCGCCAGCAGCATACAGGGGGATGGCGCCGGGGAGCTGTTTTTT
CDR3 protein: CASSIQGDGAGELFF

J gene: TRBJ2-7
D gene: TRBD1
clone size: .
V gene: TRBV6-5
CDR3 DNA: TGTGCCAGCAGTTACACGCACAGGGGGGAATACGAGCAGTACTTC
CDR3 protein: CASSYTHRGEYEQYF

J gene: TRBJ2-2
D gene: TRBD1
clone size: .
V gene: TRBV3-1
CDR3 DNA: TGTGCCAGCAGCCATCGACAGGGGTACTCCGGGGAGCTGTTTTTT
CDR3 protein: CASSHRQGYSGELFF

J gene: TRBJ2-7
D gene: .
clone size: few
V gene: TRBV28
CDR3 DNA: TGTGCCAGCAGTTTATACAGGGGGGGCTCCTACGAGCAGTACTTC
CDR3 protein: CASSLYRGGSYEQYF

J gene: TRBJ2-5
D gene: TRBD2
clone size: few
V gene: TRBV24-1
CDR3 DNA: TGTGCCACCAGTGATTTACTAGCGGAGACCCAGTACTTC
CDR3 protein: CATSDLLAETQYF

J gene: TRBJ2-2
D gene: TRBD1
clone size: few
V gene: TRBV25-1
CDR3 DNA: TGTGCCAGCAGTGATTGGGACAGGGCGAACACCGGGGAGCTGTTTTTT
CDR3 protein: CASSDWDRANTGELFF

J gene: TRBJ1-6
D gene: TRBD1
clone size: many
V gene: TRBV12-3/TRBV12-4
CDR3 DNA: TGTGCCAGCAGATCTCAGGGGGCTCTCAATTCACCCCTCCACTTT
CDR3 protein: CASRSQGALNSPLHF